This TCR beta chain originates from a study of radiation and T cells in renal cell carcinoma. Study-level findings and limits: From baseline, blood top tumor clonotypes peaked at 2 weeks post-radiation.

Described time point: blood 4 weeks post-SBRT, at nephrectomy. Indicated treatment: 15 Gy SBRT to primary tumor, nephrectomy 4 weeks later. Sequencing was performed with immunoSEQ multiplex PCR; in TCRdb, only in-frame clones are kept and a portion is missing. The sample lists approximately 40,000 clones; 70% to 85% were seen once. To note about this clone: Its antigen is unidentified.

Germline CDR1 SQVTM, CDR2 ANQGSEA. V was clipped by 1 base and J by 4 bases, with 15 bases between them. This CDR3 comprises 15 residues. The source was blood, collected from a patient whose treatment included radiotherapy and nephrectomy. The chain combines TRBV29-1 with TRBJ2-3; TRBD1 might be the D (6 bases). The sequence came from a woman in her 70s with renal cell carcinoma. The CDR3 DNA is TGCAGCGTTGAAGGGTACTCCAGGGGCCCAGATACGCAGTATTTT. This codes for CSVEGYSRGPDTQYF.